Listed below are T cell receptor beta chains from one sample, sequenced in a study of beta chain features in type 1 diabetes. Measured with immunoSEQ multiplex PCR; TCRdb has only the in-frame clones, and not every one. The data hold a few hundred thousand clones, with about 15% observed a single time. Material: naive CD4+ T cells from blood. These receptor sequences come from a man aged 30-40 years with type 1 diabetes. Both conserved end residues are part of each CDR3. D genes are given only for firm matches. Not every row has a clone size; where given, it reads once, few, many or a size class.

J	D	V	size	DNA	CDR3
TRBJ2-2	.	TRBV7-9	.	TGTGCCAGCAGCTTGAGAGTTACCGGGGAGCTGTTTTTT	CASSLRVTGELFF
TRBJ2-5	TRBD2	TRBV5-4	.	TGTGCCAGCACGGCGGGGGTACAAGAGACCCAGTACTTC	CASTAGVQETQYF
TRBJ2-1	TRBD1	TRBV29-1	.	TGCAGCGTTGGACCGGGACAGGGCCGAGGTGAGCAGTTCTTC	CSVGPGQGRGEQFF
TRBJ2-3	.	TRBV18	few	TGTGCCAGCTCACGAACAGGCAACACAGATACGCAGTATTTT	CASSRTGNTDTQYF
TRBJ1-2	.	TRBV19	few	TGTGCCAGTAGTGTTTCGAGCGCCCAATATGGCTACACCTTC	CASSVSSAQYGYTF
TRBJ2-7	TRBD2	TRBV19	few	TGTGCCAGTAGTATAGATCCGCCGGGACTAGCGGGGGCGTACGAGCAGTACTTC	CASSIDPPGLAGAYEQYF
TRBJ1-2	.	TRBV12-5	.	TGTGCTAGTGGTTTGGTTCAGTCCTATGGCTACACCTTC	CASGLVQSYGYTF
TRBJ2-1	TRBD1	TRBV7-9	few	TGTGCCAGCAGCTACTACGGGACAGGGGAAGGGGAGCAGTTCTTC	CASSYYGTGEGEQFF
TRBJ2-1	TRBD2	TRBV2	few	TGTGCCAGCAGTGGACTAGCTCCTGAGCAGTTCTTC	CASSGLAPEQFF
TRBJ2-1	.	TRBV9	few	TGTGCCAGCAGCGTATCTACCGGGACAACCTACAATGAGCAGTTCTTC	CASSVSTGTTYNEQFF
TRBJ1-1	.	TRBV19	.	TGTGCCAGTAGAGGGGAAACTGAAGCTTTCTTT	CASRGETEAFF
TRBJ2-1	.	TRBV18	.	TGTGCCAGCTCACCAGGAACGGACTGGAATGAGCAGTTCTTC	CASSPGTDWNEQFF
TRBJ2-1	TRBD1	TRBV10-3	.	TGTGCCATCAGTGAGGGGACAGACTACAATGAGCAGTTCTTC	CAISEGTDYNEQFF
TRBJ1-1	TRBD1	TRBV5-1	.	TGCGCCAGCAGCTCGACAGGGAGGAACACTGAAGCTTTCTTT	CASSSTGRNTEAFF
TRBJ1-1	.	TRBV30	.	TGTGCCTGGAGGGTACAGAACACTGAAGCTTTCTTT	CAWRVQNTEAFF
TRBJ1-1	.	TRBV27	few	TGTGCCAGCAGCGTTTTAAGGGGCAGGCCGGGGAACACTGAAGCTTTCTTT	CASSVLRGRPGNTEAFF
TRBJ2-7	.	TRBV5-1	few	TGCGCCAGCAGCTTCCTGTACCCTAGGAGCTCCTACGAGCAGTACTTC	CASSFLYPRSSYEQYF